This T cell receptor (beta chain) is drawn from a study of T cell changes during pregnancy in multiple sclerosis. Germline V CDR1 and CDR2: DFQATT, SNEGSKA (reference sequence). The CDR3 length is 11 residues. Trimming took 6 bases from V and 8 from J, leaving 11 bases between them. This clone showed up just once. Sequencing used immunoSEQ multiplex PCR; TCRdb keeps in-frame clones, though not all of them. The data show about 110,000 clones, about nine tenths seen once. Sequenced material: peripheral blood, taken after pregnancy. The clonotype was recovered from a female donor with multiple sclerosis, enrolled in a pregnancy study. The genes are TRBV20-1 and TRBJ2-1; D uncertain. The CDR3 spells CSAAGPHEQFF. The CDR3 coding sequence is TGCAGTGCCGCCGGTCCCCATGAGCAGTTCTTC.